The TCR beta chain under discussion was sequenced for a study of blood T cell repertoires in COVID-19. On the study more broadly: Samples came from the United States, Italy and Spain, spanning acute and convalescent COVID-19.

The ends were cut back, 5 bases at V and 8 bases at J, with 9 bases in the middle. Germline lookup yields CDR1 SGHDN and CDR2 FVKESK. The CDR3 sequence is 11 residues long. Original handling: Estimated nucleated cell counts came from reference gene primer amplification. Generated by immunoSEQ multiplex PCR, the TCRdb table keeps only in-frame clones and is missing some. V, J and clone size are taken as reported in that table, and D and trimming were inferred from the DNA itself. The sample consists of about 250,000 clones, about four fifths of them appearing once. The chain combines TRBV14 with TRBJ1-2, with D possibly matching TRBD1 (6 bases). The TCR was taken from a man older than 75 with acute or convalescent COVID-19. The sequenced material came from peripheral blood. The CDR3 loop reads CASSKTGGYTF. As DNA, the CDR3 is TGTGCCAGCAGCAAGACAGGCGGCTACACCTTC.